The rows below give T cell receptor beta chains drawn from one sample of a study of shared clonotypes between healthy human individuals. Libraries were prepared by immunoSEQ multiplex PCR; TCRdb keeps only in-frame clonotypes and omits some of them. The sample holds about 980,000 clones, around 80% seen once. The sample consisted of memory CD4+ T cells sorted from blood. The source is a man aged 18 to 29 in good health. Both conserved end residues are part of each CDR3. The D gene is left open where the match is weak. Rows give clone size only sometimes, using once, few, many, or a class for an expanded clone.

j_call v_call d_call clone_size cdr3_aa cdr3_nt
TRBJ2-7 TRBV5-3 . . CARSFDGNYEQYF TGTGCCAGAAGCTTTGACGGGAACTACGAGCAGTACTTC
TRBJ2-5 TRBV5-1 . . CASKGVFQETQYF TGCGCCAGCAAGGGCGTATTCCAAGAGACCCAGTACTTC
TRBJ2-7 TRBV2 TRBD2 once CASSKSGILSYEQYF TGTGCCAGCAGTAAGAGCGGGATACTATCCTACGAGCAGTACTTC
TRBJ1-5 TRBV2 . . CASKGRAAEEPQHF TGTGCCAGCAAGGGCCGGGCGGCAGAAGAGCCCCAGCATTTT
TRBJ2-5 TRBV6-1 . . CASSVWRAVGETQYF TGTGCCAGCAGTGTCTGGCGTGCGGTAGGAGAGACCCAGTACTTC
TRBJ1-4 TRBV9 . few CASSVDGQWEKLFF TGTGCCAGCAGCGTAGACGGTCAGTGGGAAAAACTGTTTTTT
TRBJ1-5 TRBV7-2 TRBD1 . CASSIRQGAGQPQHF TGTGCCAGCAGCATCCGACAGGGGGCTGGGCAGCCCCAGCATTTT
TRBJ1-4 TRBV5-1 . . CASSRLGGDEKLFF TGCGCCAGCAGCCGATTAGGGGGGGATGAAAAACTGTTTTTT
TRBJ1-6 TRBV5-8 . . CASSLAGRGNSPLHF TGTGCCAGCAGCTTGGCCGGCAGAGGGAATTCACCCCTCCACTTT
TRBJ2-5 TRBV9 . . CASSETGFRETQYF TGTGCCAGCAGCGAGACAGGATTTCGAGAGACCCAGTACTTC
TRBJ2-3 TRBV7-9 . . CASSLWGSFDPDTQYF TGTGCCAGCAGCTTATGGGGGTCCTTTGATCCAGATACGCAGTATTTT
TRBJ2-3 TRBV5-1 . . CASSLEGRTDTQYF TGCGCCAGCAGCTTGGAAGGTCGCACAGATACGCAGTATTTT
TRBJ1-6 TRBV11-2 . once CASSPPNGRNSPLHF TGTGCCAGCAGTCCGCCGAATGGAAGGAATTCACCCCTCCACTTT
TRBJ2-5 TRBV4-1 . . CASSQERAFQETQYF TGCGCCAGCAGCCAAGAACGGGCGTTTCAAGAGACCCAGTACTTC
TRBJ1-2 TRBV4-1 . once CASNPDGAIGYTF TGCGCCAGCAACCCCGACGGAGCTATCGGCTACACCTTC
TRBJ2-7 TRBV4-3 . . CASSRFLSYEQYF TGCGCCAGCAGCCGGTTTTTATCCTACGAGCAGTACTTC
TRBJ1-4 TRBV6-1 . . CAARQDSLIEKLFF TGTGCCGCGAGACAGGATTCCCTAATCGAAAAACTGTTTTTT
TRBJ2-1 TRBV29-1 TRBD2 many CSAELAGGPFLYNEQFF TGCAGCGCAGAACTAGCGGGGGGCCCTTTCCTCTACAATGAGCAGTTCTTC
TRBJ1-2 TRBV2 TRBD1 . CASSPLGGAYGYTF TGTGCCAGCAGTCCCCTAGGGGGCGCGTATGGCTACACCTTC
TRBJ2-7 TRBV11-2 TRBD1 . CASSLGGTGFF TGTGCCAGCAGCTTAGGGGGGACAGGGTTCTTC
TRBJ2-2 TRBV18 TRBD1 . CASSPDRGLFF TGTGCCAGCTCACCGGACAGGGGTTTGTTTTTT
TRBJ2-5 TRBV15 . . CATSRGPDAQETQYF TGTGCCACCAGCAGGGGACCAGATGCTCAAGAGACCCAGTACTTC
TRBJ1-1 TRBV10-3 TRBD1 . CAIGQGWVTEAFF TGTGCCATCGGACAGGGGTGGGTCACTGAAGCTTTCTTT
TRBJ1-2 TRBV5-4 . . CASSLSGNGYTF TGTGCCAGCAGCTTGTCAGGGAATGGCTACACCTTC
TRBJ2-5 TRBV18 . . CASSRDTGETQYF TGTGCCAGCTCACGGGACACAGGAGAGACCCAGTACTTC
TRBJ2-5 TRBV30 . . CAWRADRKETQYF TGTGCCTGGAGAGCCGACAGAAAAGAGACCCAGTACTTC
TRBJ1-5 TRBV23-1 . . CASSLWGCGNQPQHF TGCGCCAGCAGTCTATGGGGCTGTGGCAATCAGCCCCAGCATTTT
TRBJ2-1 TRBV7-2 TRBD2 . CASSLVIAGGSSYNEQFF TGTGCCAGCAGCTTAGTAATAGCGGGGGGTAGCTCCTACAATGAGCAGTTCTTC
TRBJ1-6 TRBV19 . . CASSIPNSPLHF TGTGCCAGTAGTATCCCAAATTCACCCCTCCACTTT
TRBJ2-5 TRBV7-3 . . CASSLEDKETQYF TGTGCCAGCAGCTTAGAAGATAAAGAGACCCAGTACTTC
TRBJ1-1 TRBV5-1 . few CASSLDDAEAFF TGCGCCAGCAGCTTGGATGACGCTGAAGCTTTCTTT
TRBJ2-3 TRBV5-8 TRBD2 . CASSLWSGPGGTDTQYF TGTGCCAGCAGCTTGTGGTCAGGGCCGGGAGGAACAGATACGCAGTATTTT